The clone carrying this T cell receptor (beta chain) was detected a few times. Its target is unknown. The sample comes from a study of breast tumors, draining lymph nodes, adjacent tissues. Study conclusions and caveats: Tumor TCR diversity was below lymph nodes but above nontumor tissue.

V was cut by 3 bases and J by 0 bases, with 9 bases left in between. The germline V gene has CDR1 MNHNS and CDR2 SASEGT. The CDR3 runs to 15 residues. TCRdb called the multiplex PCR reads again in MiXCR, with one record for every CDR3 protein. The sample records some 130,000 distinct CDR3 sequences, 20% being singletons. The lymph nodes were axillary draining lymph nodes from breast cancer patients. The rearrangement uses TRBV6-1 and TRBJ2-1; unclear D gene. The origin of this receptor is a female donor with breast cancer. Some clones in this sample may be carry-over from other donors' samples. The specimen was axillary lymph node tissue. CDR3 loop: CASSDRLSSYNEQFF. As DNA, the CDR3 is TGTGCCAGCAGTGATAGGTTGTCCTCCTACAATGAGCAGTTCTTC.